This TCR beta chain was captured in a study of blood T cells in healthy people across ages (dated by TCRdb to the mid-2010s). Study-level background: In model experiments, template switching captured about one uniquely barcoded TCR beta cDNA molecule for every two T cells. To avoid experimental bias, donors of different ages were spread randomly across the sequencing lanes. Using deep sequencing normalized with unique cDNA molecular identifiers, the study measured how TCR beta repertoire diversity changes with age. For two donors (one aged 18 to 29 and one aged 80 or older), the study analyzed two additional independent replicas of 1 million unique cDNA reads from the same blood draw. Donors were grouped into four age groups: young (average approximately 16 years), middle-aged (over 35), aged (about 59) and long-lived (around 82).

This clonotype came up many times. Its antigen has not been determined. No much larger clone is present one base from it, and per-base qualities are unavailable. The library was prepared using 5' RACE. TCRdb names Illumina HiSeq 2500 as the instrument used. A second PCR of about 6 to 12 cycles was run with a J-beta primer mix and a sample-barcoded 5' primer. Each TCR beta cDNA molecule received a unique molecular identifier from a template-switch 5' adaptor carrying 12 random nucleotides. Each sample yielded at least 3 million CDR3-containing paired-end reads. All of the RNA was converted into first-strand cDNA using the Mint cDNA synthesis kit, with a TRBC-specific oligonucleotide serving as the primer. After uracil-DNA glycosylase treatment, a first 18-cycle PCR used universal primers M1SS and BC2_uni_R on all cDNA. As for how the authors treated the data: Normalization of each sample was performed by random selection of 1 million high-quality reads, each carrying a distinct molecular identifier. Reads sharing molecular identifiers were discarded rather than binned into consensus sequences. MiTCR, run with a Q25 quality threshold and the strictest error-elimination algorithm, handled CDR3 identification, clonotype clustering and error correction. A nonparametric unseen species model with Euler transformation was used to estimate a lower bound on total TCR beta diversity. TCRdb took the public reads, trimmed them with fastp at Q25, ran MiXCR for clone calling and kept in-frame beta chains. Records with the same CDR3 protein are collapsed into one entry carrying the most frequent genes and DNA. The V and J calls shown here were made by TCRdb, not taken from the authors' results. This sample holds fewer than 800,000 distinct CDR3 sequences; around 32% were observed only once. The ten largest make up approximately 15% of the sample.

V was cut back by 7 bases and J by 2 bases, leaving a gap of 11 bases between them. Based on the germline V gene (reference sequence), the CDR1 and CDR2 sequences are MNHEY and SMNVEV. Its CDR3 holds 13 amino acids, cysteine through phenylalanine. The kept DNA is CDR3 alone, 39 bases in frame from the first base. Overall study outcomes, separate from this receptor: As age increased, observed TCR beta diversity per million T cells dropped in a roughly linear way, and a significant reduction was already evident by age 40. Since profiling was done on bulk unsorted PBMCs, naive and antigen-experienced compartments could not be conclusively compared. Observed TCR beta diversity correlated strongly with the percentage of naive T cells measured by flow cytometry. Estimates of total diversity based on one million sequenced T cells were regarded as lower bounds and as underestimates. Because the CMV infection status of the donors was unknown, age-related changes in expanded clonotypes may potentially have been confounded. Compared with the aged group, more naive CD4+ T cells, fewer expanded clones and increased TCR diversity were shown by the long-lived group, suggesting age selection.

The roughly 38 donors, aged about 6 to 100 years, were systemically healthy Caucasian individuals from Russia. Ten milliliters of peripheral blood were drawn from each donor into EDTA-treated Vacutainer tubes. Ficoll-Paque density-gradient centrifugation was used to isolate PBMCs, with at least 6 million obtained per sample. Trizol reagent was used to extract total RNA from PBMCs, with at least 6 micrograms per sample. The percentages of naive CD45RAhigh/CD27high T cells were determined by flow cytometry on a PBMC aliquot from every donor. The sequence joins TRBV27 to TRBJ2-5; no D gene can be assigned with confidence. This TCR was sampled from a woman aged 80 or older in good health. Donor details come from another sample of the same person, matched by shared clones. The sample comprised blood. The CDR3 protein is CASKPNFQETQYF. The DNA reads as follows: TGTGCCAGCAAGCCGAACTTTCAAGAGACCCAGTACTTC.